The following is a TCR beta chain sequence with its context. This receptor's antigen is unknown. No per-base quality is available; no much larger clone lies one base away. This record belongs to a study of T cell changes during pregnancy in multiple sclerosis (dated by TCRdb to the late 2010s). Background on the whole study: The study examined how the T cell repertoire changed over the course of pregnancy in women with multiple sclerosis.

The germline V end is reduced by 4 bases and the J end by 5 bases; junction bases left unmatched: 12. The germline V gene sets CDR1 to MGHRA and CDR2 to YSYEKL. The CDR3 holds 16 amino acids from the cysteine to the phenylalanine. The only DNA kept is the CDR3, 48 bases in frame from the first base. The receptor library was made with the immunoSEQ multiplex PCR assay. The immuneACCESS repertoire file appears here via TCRdb, limited to in-frame rearrangements. These files lack a portion of the clones; in checked studies, under half of the deficit traces to unresolved V genes, and the cause of the others is not known. The table for this sample lists some 70,000 clones; over 85% of them were counted only once. The biggest ten clones account for approximately 2.1% of the sample.

The sample here was peripheral blood, taken in the second trimester of pregnancy. The chain couples TRBV4-1 to TRBJ2-7; 9 nucleotides in the junction match TRBD1. The sequence was obtained from a female donor in good health, enrolled as a control in a pregnancy study. The DNA is TGCGCCAGCAGCCGGACACCGGGACAGGGTAGCAACGAGCAGTACTTC. Translated, it reads CASSRTPGQGSNEQYF.